This TCR beta chain was recorded in a study of cytomegalovirus exposure and HLA in healthy donors. Overall study: The same platform was used for the 110 or so validation repertoires and the 600 to 700 first-cohort repertoires, a later analysis reported.

The CDR3 consists of 18 residues. The V end was cut by 6 bases, the J end by 0 bases, with 23 bases between. Germline assignment: CDR1 MNHEY and CDR2 SMNVEV (reference sequence). As to this clone: Its antigen is unidentified.

Profiling relied on immunoSEQ multiplex PCR, and the TCRdb table lists in-frame clones only, not all of them. The repertoire holds tens of thousands of clones, with 94% as singletons. Regarding the study as a whole: While the bulk of TCR sequences proved rare, some public TCRs turned up in many donors.

This chain connects TRBV27 to TRBJ1-1, with D perhaps matching TRBD1 (6 bases). Material: PBMCs. The source is a woman aged 18-35 years in good health and CMV-seronegative. DNA for the CDR3: TGTGCCAGCAGCCAGGCCAGGGGCCTATTACGTATGAACACTGAAGCTTTCTTT. Amino acid sequence: CASSQARGLLRMNTEAFF.